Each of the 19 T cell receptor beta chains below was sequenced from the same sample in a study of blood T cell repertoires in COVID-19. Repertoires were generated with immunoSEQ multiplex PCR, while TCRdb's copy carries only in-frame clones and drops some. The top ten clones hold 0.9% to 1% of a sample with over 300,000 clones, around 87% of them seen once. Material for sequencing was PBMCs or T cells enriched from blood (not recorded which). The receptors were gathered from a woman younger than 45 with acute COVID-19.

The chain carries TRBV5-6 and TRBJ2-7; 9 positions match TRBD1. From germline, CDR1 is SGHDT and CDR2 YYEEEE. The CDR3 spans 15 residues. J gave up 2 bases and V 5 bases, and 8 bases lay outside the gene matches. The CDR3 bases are TGTGCCAGCAGAGGCACCGGGACAGGGACCTACGAGCAGTACTTC. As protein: CASRGTGTGTYEQYF.

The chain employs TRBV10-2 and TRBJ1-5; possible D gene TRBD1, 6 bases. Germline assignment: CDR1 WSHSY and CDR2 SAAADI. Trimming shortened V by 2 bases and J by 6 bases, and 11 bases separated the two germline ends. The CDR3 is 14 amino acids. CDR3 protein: CASSETDRSQPQHF. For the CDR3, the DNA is TGCGCCAGCAGTGAGACCGACAGGAGTCAGCCCCAGCATTTT.

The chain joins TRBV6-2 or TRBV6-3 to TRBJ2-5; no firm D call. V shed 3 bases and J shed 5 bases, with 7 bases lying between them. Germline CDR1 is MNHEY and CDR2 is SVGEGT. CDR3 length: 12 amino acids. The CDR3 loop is CASSYFEETQYF. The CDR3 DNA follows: TGTGCCAGCAGTTATTTTGAGGAGACCCAGTACTTC.

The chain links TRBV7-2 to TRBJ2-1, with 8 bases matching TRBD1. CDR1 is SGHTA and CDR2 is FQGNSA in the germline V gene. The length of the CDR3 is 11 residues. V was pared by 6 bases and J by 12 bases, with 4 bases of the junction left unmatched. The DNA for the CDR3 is TGTGCCAGCAGTATCGGACAGGGGCAGTTCTTC. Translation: CASSIGQGQFF.

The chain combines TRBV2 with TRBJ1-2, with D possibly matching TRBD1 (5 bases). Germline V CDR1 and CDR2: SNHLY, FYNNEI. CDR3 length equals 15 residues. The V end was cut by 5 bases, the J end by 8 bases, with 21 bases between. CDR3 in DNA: TGTGCCAGCAGTCCGCGAAGTAGCAGGGCGGGAGGCTACACCTTC. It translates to CASSPRSSRAGGYTF.

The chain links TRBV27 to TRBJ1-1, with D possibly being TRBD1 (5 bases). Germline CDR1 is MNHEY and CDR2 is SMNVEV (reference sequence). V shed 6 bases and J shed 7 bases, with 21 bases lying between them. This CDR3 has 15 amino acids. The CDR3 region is CASRNLSWGRGEAFF. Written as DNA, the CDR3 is TGTGCCAGCAGAAACCTCTCATGGGGTAGGGGTGAAGCTTTCTTT.

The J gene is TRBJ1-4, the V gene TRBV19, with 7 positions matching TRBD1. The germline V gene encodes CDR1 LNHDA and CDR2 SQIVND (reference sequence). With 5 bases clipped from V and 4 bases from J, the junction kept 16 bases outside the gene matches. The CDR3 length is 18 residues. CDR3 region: CASSDNRGRVFFNEKLFF. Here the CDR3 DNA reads TGTGCCAGTAGTGACAACAGGGGCCGCGTCTTCTTTAATGAAAAACTGTTTTTT.

In DNA form, the CDR3 reads TGTGCCAGCAGCTTGGACTACCTCTACAATGAGCAGTTCTTC. Amino acids: CASSLDYLYNEQFF. The chain links TRBV11-3 to TRBJ2-1, with D possibly matching TRBD2 (6 bases). Germline assignment: CDR1 SGHNT and CDR2 YENEEA. This CDR3 region has 14 residues. Trimming removed 3 bases from V and 3 bases from J, with 9 bases in between. Supplemented by reference TRBV11-3 and TRBJ2-1, the full variable domain reads EAGVVQSPRYKIIEKKQPVAFWCNPISGHNTLYWYLQNLGQGPELLIRYENEEAVDDSQLPKDRFSAERLKGVDSTLKIQPAELGDSAVYLCASSLDYLYNEQFFGPGTRLTVL.

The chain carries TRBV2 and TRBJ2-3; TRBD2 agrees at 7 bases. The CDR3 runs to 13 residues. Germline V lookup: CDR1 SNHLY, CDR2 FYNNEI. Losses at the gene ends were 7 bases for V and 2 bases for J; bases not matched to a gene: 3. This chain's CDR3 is CASIAGHTDTQYF. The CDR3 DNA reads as TGTGCCAGCATAGCGGGCCACACAGATACGCAGTATTTT.

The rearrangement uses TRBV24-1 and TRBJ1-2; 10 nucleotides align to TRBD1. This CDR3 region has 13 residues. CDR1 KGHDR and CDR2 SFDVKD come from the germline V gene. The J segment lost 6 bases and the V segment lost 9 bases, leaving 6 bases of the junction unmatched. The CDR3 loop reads CATRDRGWDGYTF. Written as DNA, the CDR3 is TGTGCCACCCGGGACAGGGGATGGGATGGCTACACCTTC.

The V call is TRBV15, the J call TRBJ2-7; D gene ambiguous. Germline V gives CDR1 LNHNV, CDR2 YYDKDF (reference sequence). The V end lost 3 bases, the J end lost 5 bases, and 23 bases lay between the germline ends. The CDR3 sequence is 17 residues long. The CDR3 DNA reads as TGTGCCACCAGCAGCCATTTCATCTCGAGTGGGCCAAACGAGCAGTACTTC. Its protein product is CATSSHFISSGPNEQYF.

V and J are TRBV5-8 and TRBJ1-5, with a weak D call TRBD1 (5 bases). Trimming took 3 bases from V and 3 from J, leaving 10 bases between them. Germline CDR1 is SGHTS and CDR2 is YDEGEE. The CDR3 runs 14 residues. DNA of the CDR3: TGTGCCAGCAGCTGGGGCAGGGACAATCAGCCCCAGCATTTT. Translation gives CASSWGRDNQPQHF.

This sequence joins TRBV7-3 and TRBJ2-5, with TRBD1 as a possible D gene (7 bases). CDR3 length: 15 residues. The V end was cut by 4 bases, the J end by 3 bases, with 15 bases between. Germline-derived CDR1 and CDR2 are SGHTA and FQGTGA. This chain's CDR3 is CASSSLSGGKETQYF. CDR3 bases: TGTGCCAGCAGCTCCCTCTCAGGGGGGAAAGAGACCCAGTACTTC.

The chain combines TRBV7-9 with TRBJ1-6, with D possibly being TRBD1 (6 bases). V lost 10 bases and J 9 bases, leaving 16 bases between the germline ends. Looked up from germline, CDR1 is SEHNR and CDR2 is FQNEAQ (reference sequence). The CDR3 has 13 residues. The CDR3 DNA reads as TGTGCCACTTTACAGGGTAACGTTTCACCCCTCCACTTT. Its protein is CATLQGNVSPLHF.

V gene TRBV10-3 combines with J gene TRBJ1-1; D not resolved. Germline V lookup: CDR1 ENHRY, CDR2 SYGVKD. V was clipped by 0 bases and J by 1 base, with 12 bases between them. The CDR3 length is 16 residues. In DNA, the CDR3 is TGTGCCATCAGTGAGTCGATAATTCGGAGGAACACTGAAGCTTTCTTT. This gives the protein CAISESIIRRNTEAFF.

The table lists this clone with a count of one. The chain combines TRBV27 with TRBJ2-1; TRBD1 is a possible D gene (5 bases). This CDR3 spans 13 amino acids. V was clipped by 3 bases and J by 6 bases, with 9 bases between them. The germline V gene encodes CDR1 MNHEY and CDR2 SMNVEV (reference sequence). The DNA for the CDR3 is TGTGCCAGCAGTTTGGGGCTGGGCAATGAGCAGTTCTTC. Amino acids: CASSLGLGNEQFF.

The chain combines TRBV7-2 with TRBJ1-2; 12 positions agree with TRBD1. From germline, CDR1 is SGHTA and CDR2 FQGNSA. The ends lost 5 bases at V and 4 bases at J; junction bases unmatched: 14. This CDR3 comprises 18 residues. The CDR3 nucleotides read TGTGCCAGCAGCCCCCCCCCGGGACAGGGGGCGGGGAGCTATGGCTACACCTTC. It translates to CASSPPPGQGAGSYGYTF.

CDR3 sequence reads: CAQERTTYNEQFF. As DNA, the CDR3 is TGTGCCCAAGAGCGGACTACCTACAATGAGCAGTTCTTC. The chain combines TRBV6-5 with TRBJ2-1, with a weak D call TRBD2 (6 bases). In germline, CDR1 is MNHEY, CDR2 SVGAGI. CDR3 length: 13 amino acids. V was cut by 11 bases and J by 2 bases, with 13 bases left in between.

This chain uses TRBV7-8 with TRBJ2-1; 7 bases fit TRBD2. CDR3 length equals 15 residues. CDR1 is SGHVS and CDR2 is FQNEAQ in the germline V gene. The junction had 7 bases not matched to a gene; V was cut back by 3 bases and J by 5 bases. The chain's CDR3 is CASSFSGPFDNEQFF. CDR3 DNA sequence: TGTGCCAGCAGCTTTAGCGGGCCCTTCGACAATGAGCAGTTCTTC.